One sample yielded the 15 T cell receptor beta chains listed below, sequenced in a study of early T cells in non-severe SARS-CoV-2 infection (TCRdb year 2021). The method was 5' RACE. TCRdb shows the sequencer as NextSeq 500. The public reads were quality trimmed at Q25 with fastp and then assembled into clones with MiXCR by TCRdb, keeping productive beta chains. Under each unique CDR3 protein, matching rows form one entry showing the most common genes and DNA. The sample profile shows 70,000 to 95,000 distinct CDR3 sequences; about 15% of them were found once. 0.58% of the sample lies in the top ten. The sample was whole blood. The receptor source for this set is an adult who was a healthcare worker with PCR-confirmed SARS-CoV-2 infection or an uninfected control (not recorded which).

The rearrangement uses TRBV7-9 and TRBJ2-3; no reliable D call. This CDR3 has 13 residues. V dropped 4 bases and J dropped 4 bases, with 9 bases sitting between them. Germline CDR1 and CDR2: SEHNR and FQNEAQ (reference sequence). The CDR3 sequence: CASSYDMSDTQYF. CDR3 sequence (DNA): TGTGCCAGCAGCTACGATATGTCAGATACGCAGTATTTT.

Many counts were recorded for this clonotype. This chain connects TRBV5-1 to TRBJ2-5; 7 positions match TRBD1. This CDR3 has 15 residues. CDR1 and CDR2 from the germline V gene are SGHRS and YFSETQ. V gave up 4 bases and J gave up 0 bases; unmatched junction bases: 6. The CDR3 is CASSPQGQYQETQYF. CDR3 DNA sequence: TGCGCCAGCAGCCCCCAGGGACAGTACCAAGAGACCCAGTACTTC.

In this sample, this clonotype turned up a few times. CDR3 amino acids: CASSVYEQFF. In DNA form, the CDR3 reads TGTGCCAGCTCGGTTTATGAGCAGTTCTTC. V and J are TRBV12-3 or TRBV12-4 and TRBJ2-1; D is ambiguous. This CDR3 spans 10 amino acids. V lost 8 bases to trimming and J lost 8 bases, with 7 bases between them.

The chain combines TRBV2 with TRBJ2-3; 8 nucleotides agree with TRBD2. Unmatched junction bases numbered 10, after V lost 7 bases and J lost 7 bases. Germline V gives CDR1 SNHLY, CDR2 FYNNEI. The CDR3 totals 14 residues. The CDR3 bases are TGTGCCAGCACGATTAGCGGGGCCTCCAATACGCAGTATTTT. Encoded protein: CASTISGASNTQYF.

The V call is TRBV7-8, the J call TRBJ1-1; TRBD1 matches at 7 bases. Per germline, CDR1 SGHVS and CDR2 FQNEAQ. The CDR3 sequence is 14 residues long. Trimming removed 2 bases from V and 11 bases from J; junction bases left unmatched: 11. CDR3 in DNA: TGTGCCAGCAGCTTAAGACAGGGCCCTCAAGAGGCTTTCTTT. Its translation: CASSLRQGPQEAFF.

The CDR3 region has the DNA TGTGCCAGCACTCGCGGGCGCACAGATACGCAGTATTTT. It yields the protein CASTRGRTDTQYF. The rearrangement joins TRBV3-1 to TRBJ2-3; TRBD2 might be the D (5 bases). The CDR3 loop spans 13 amino acids. Germline V gives CDR1 LGHDT, CDR2 YNNKEL (reference sequence). Trimming shortened V by 7 bases and J by 1 base, and 9 bases separated the two germline ends.

This clonotype was observed a few times. The V and J genes are TRBV29-1 and TRBJ2-3; no reliable D call. V lost 4 bases and J lost 0, with 11 bases in between. There are 14 residues in the CDR3. Germline CDR1 SQVTM, CDR2 ANQGSEA. CDR3 nucleotides: TGCAGCGTTGCTGACCGGATAAGCACAGATACGCAGTATTTT. Translating gives CSVADRISTDTQYF.

V and J are TRBV7-9 and TRBJ2-3; 9 nucleotides align to TRBD2. The germline V gene encodes CDR1 SEHNR and CDR2 FQNEAQ (reference sequence). V dropped 4 bases and J dropped 1; count of bases not matched to a gene: 6. This CDR3 is built from 16 residues. The CDR3 reads CASSSGVAGGTDTQYF. The DNA of the CDR3 is TGTGCCAGCAGCTCCGGGGTAGCGGGGGGCACAGATACGCAGTATTTT. The full variable domain, rest sourced from reference TRBV7-9 and TRBJ2-3, is DTGVSQNPRHKITKRGQNVTFRCDPISEHNRLYWYRQTLGQGPEFLTYFQNEAQLEKSRLLSDRFSAERPKGSFSTLEIQRTEQGDSAMYLCASSSGVAGGTDTQYFGPGTRLTVL.

This clonotype came up a few times. This chain links TRBV7-6 with TRBJ2-1; D gene uncertain. The V gene lost 2 bases and the J gene lost 9 bases, with 17 bases spanning the gap. Germline V gene lookup returns CDR1 SGHVS and CDR2 FNYEAQ. The CDR3 consists of 15 residues. DNA of the CDR3: TGTGCCAGCAGCTTACGGGTAGATAGGTGGGCTGAGCAGTTCTTC. Translation gives CASSLRVDRWAEQFF. The whole variable domain, remainder taken from reference TRBV7-6 and TRBJ2-1, is GAGVSQSPRYKVTKRGQDVALRCDPISGHVSLYWYRQALGQGPEFLTYFNYEAQQDKSGLPNDRFSAERPEGSISTLTIQRTEQRDSAMYRCASSLRVDRWAEQFFGPGTRLTVL.

The chain joins TRBV19 to TRBJ2-4, with D perhaps given as TRBD1 or TRBD2 (6 bases each). The V gene's germline CDR1 is LNHDA and CDR2 SQIVND (reference sequence). The CDR3 loop spans 14 amino acids. The V end was cut by 3 bases, the J end by 9 bases, with 15 bases between. This chain's CDR3 is CASSISGGKSIQYF. For the CDR3, the DNA is TGTGCCAGTAGTATTTCCGGGGGCAAGAGCATTCAGTACTTC.

In this sample, this clonotype turned up many times. This chain connects TRBV24-1 to TRBJ2-5; 10 bases map to TRBD1. This CDR3 has 17 residues. CDR1 KGHDR and CDR2 SFDVKD come from the germline V gene. V shed 4 bases and J 4 bases; nucleotides not matched to a gene: 11. The CDR3 loop is CATSEIRRDRGSETQYF. In nucleotides, the CDR3 is TGTGCCACCAGTGAGATCCGCCGGGACAGGGGTTCAGAGACCCAGTACTTC.

The chain has TRBV20-1 and TRBJ2-6; 7 positions match TRBD2. Trimming cost V 0 bases and J 1 base; bases outside gene matches: 9. CDR1 DFQATT and CDR2 SNEGSKA come from the germline V gene (reference sequence). CDR3 length: 18 residues. CDR3 protein: CSAREMGLYSSGANVLTF. Written as DNA, the CDR3 is TGCAGTGCTAGAGAAATGGGACTATATTCGTCTGGGGCCAACGTCCTGACTTTC.

There are a few counts of this clonotype. The chain carries TRBV11-2 and TRBJ2-5; 8 bases are a match to TRBD2. Germline assignment: CDR1 SGHAT and CDR2 FQNNGV. V gave up 6 bases and J gave up 5 bases; unmatched junction bases: 11. The CDR3 sequence is 15 residues long. CDR3 residues: CASRPSGGAQETQYF. DNA of the CDR3: TGTGCCAGCAGGCCCTCCGGGGGGGCCCAGGAGACCCAGTACTTC.

The chain combines TRBV5-6 with TRBJ2-4, with no clear D. Looked up from germline, CDR1 is SGHDT and CDR2 is YYEEEE. The V and J ends lost 0 bases and 0 bases respectively, with 13 bases between them. The CDR3 has 17 amino acids. The CDR3 region has the DNA TGTGCCAGCAGCTTGGCGTCAGACACCCTAGCCAAAAACATTCAGTACTTC. Protein sequence: CASSLASDTLAKNIQYF.

This clonotype was observed a handful of times. The chain couples TRBV6-6 to TRBJ1-2, with no clear D. CDR3 length: 11 amino acids. Trimming took off 5 bases at V and 5 bases at J, with 6 bases between the two ends. CDR1 is MNHNY, CDR2 SVGAGI, per germline (reference sequence). In DNA form, the CDR3 reads TGTGCCAGCAGTACCAGATATGGCTACACCTTC. Its translation: CASSTRYGYTF.